This record covers a single T cell receptor (beta chain). These data come from a study of blood T cell repertoires in COVID-19. Turning to the study itself: From the United States, Italy and Spain came samples of acute and convalescent COVID-19. In each case, the material was cDNA or gDNA derived from T cells, B-cell-depleted T cells, or PBMCs.

Authors' data handling: Amplification with reference gene primers provided the estimates of nucleated cell counts. Here immunoSEQ multiplex PCR was the method, and the copy in TCRdb shows in-frame clones only, minus some. From that table come the V and J calls and clone size; the DNA was used to work out D and trimming. The data contain roughly 250,000 clones, roughly 87% of them seen just once; the ten biggest clones take up around 7.8%. The sample consisted of peripheral blood. The clonotype originates from a man aged 60 to 69 who had recovered from COVID-19.

CDR3 residues: CASSFSNTQYF. CDR3 DNA: TGTGCCAGCAGCTTTAGTAATACGCAGTATTTT. V is TRBV11-2 and J is TRBJ2-3; D gene uncertain. The V and J ends lost 3 bases and 7 bases respectively, with 5 bases between them. The CDR3 has 11 residues. The germline V gene encodes CDR1 SGHAT and CDR2 FQNNGV.